One sample yielded the 30 T cell receptor beta chains listed below, sequenced in a study of cytomegalovirus exposure and HLA in healthy donors. It was with 60 Vbeta and 13 Jbeta primers that the PCR ran. Only in-frame clones appear in the TCRdb table, and some are missing; sequencing was by immunoSEQ multiplex PCR. The sample consists of under 130,000 clones, approximately 80% of them appearing once. Sequenced: PBMCs. All receptors come from a male donor in good health and CMV-seronegative.

This chain connects TRBV28 to TRBJ1-2, with 12 bases identical to TRBD1. Germline V gene sequence: CDR1 MDHEN, CDR2 SYDVKM. The CDR3 loop spans 17 amino acids. V shed 2 bases, J shed 8 bases, and the junction held 12 bases outside the gene matches. The CDR3 bases are TGTGCCAGCAGTTTACCGCTTGGGACAGGGGGCTCGGACGGCTACACCTTC. Protein: CASSLPLGTGGSDGYTF.

The chain links TRBV6-1 to TRBJ2-1; 8 nucleotides line up with TRBD1. Germline values: CDR1 MNHNS, CDR2 SASEGT. The ends lost 1 base at V and 10 bases at J; junction bases unmatched: 9. The CDR3 consists of 15 residues. The CDR3 region is CASSEEAGGQGEQFF. CDR3 sequence (DNA): TGTGCCAGCAGTGAAGAGGCAGGGGGCCAGGGAGAGCAGTTCTTC.

This rearrangement joins TRBV7-7 to TRBJ2-2, with D tentatively TRBD2 (6 bases). Looked up from germline, CDR1 is SSHAT and CDR2 is FNYEAQ (reference sequence). This CDR3 has 13 residues. V lost 5 bases, J lost 6 bases, and 10 bases lay in between. The CDR3 here is CASSPRLAGELFF. The CDR3 DNA is TGTGCCAGCAGCCCTCGACTAGCCGGGGAGCTGTTTTTT.

Worth noting for this clone: Other nucleotide sequences in the sample specify the same CDR3. This rearrangement joins TRBV6-5 to TRBJ2-2, with 10 bases identical to TRBD1. The V gene's germline CDR1 is MNHEY and CDR2 SVGAGI. J lost 4 bases, V lost 6 bases, and 5 bases had no gene match. This CDR3 is 15 amino acids long. CDR3 sequence reads: CASSPGTGATGELFF. For the CDR3, the DNA is TGTGCCAGCAGCCCTGGGACAGGGGCCACCGGGGAGCTGTTTTTT.

V is TRBV5-1 and J is TRBJ2-2; tentatively, D is TRBD2 (5 bases). This CDR3 contains 16 residues. Trimming cost V 0 bases and J 4 bases, with 13 bases left between them. In germline, CDR1 is SGHRS, CDR2 YFSETQ. CDR3 residues: CASSLVRGLGTGELFF. The CDR3 nucleotides read TGCGCCAGCAGCTTGGTTCGGGGTTTGGGCACCGGGGAGCTGTTTTTT.

This chain uses TRBV11-3 with TRBJ1-6; unclear D gene. The CDR3 length is 14 residues. Looked up from germline, CDR1 is SGHNT and CDR2 is YENEEA. V lost 6 bases and J 6 bases, leaving 12 bases between the germline ends. In nucleotides, the CDR3 is TGTGCCAGCAGTGGAGGGCCCATTAATTCACCCCTCCACTTT. Its protein is CASSGGPINSPLHF.

The chain uses TRBV27 and TRBJ2-1; 10 nucleotides agree with TRBD1. Germline loops: CDR1 MNHEY, CDR2 SMNVEV (reference sequence). With 2 bases clipped from V and 14 bases from J, the junction kept 3 bases outside the gene matches. The CDR3 is made up of 12 amino acids. Written as DNA, the CDR3 is TGTGCCAGCAGTTTACTTGGACAGGGGGAGTTCTTC. It yields the protein CASSLLGQGEFF.

This clone has a handful of counts. The chain has TRBV2 and TRBJ2-5; TRBD1 is a possible D gene (6 bases). This CDR3 has 14 residues. Trimming removed 3 bases from V and 2 bases from J, with 10 bases in between. Per the germline V gene, CDR1 is SNHLY and CDR2 is FYNNEI. CDR3 amino acids: CASSEGRGQETQYF. CDR3 DNA: TGTGCCAGCAGTGAGGGCAGGGGACAAGAGACCCAGTACTTC.

The rearrangement links TRBV5-1 to TRBJ2-5; D perhaps matches TRBD1 (5 bases). Germline V lookup: CDR1 SGHRS, CDR2 YFSETQ. Deletions cut 0 bases from V and 4 bases from J, with 10 bases between. The CDR3 contains 14 residues. The CDR3 loop reads CASSLGARGETQYF. CDR3 nucleotides: TGCGCCAGCAGCTTGGGGGCTAGGGGAGAGACCCAGTACTTC.

This sequence joins TRBV7-6 and TRBJ2-5, with D possibly being TRBD2 (6 bases). Germline loops: CDR1 SGHVS, CDR2 FNYEAQ. Trimming removed 3 bases at V and 1 base at J, with 9 bases between. The CDR3 spans 14 residues. CDR3 sequence: CASSLFGGQETQYF. The CDR3, as DNA: TGTGCCAGCAGCTTGTTCGGGGGCCAAGAGACCCAGTACTTC.

J is TRBJ2-6 and V is TRBV7-6; D may be TRBD1 (5 bases). The CDR3 has 17 residues. Trimming removed 4 bases from V and 2 bases from J, with 15 bases in between. Looked up from germline, CDR1 is SGHVS and CDR2 is FNYEAQ. The CDR3 sequence is CASSSSGFQAGANVLTF. The CDR3 nucleotides read TGTGCCAGCAGCTCCTCAGGGTTTCAAGCTGGGGCCAACGTCCTGACTTTC.

The CDR3 loop is CASSRSGTEYGYTF. DNA of the CDR3: TGTGCCAGCTCCCGTTCCGGGACAGAGTATGGCTACACCTTC. This rearrangement joins TRBV18 to TRBJ1-2; 7 positions match TRBD1. The CDR3 runs to 14 residues. Germline V gives CDR1 KGHSH, CDR2 LQKENI. Germline trimming cut 6 bases from V and 5 bases from J; bases unmatched to any gene: 9.

This chain links TRBV28 with TRBJ2-5; TRBD2 is a possible D gene (5 bases). Between the trimmed V and J ends, which lost 6 bases and 4 bases, there was a span of 12 bases. The germline V gene encodes CDR1 MDHEN and CDR2 SYDVKM. The CDR3 loop spans 13 amino acids. For the CDR3, the DNA is TGTGCCAGCAGCGAAGAGGGTAGAGAGACCCAGTACTTC. Translating it yields CASSEEGRETQYF.

The V and J genes are TRBV28 and TRBJ2-1, with 9 bases matching TRBD1. The V gene's germline CDR1 is MDHEN and CDR2 SYDVKM. After removal of 5 bases from V and 8 bases from J, the junction contained 10 bases not matched to a gene. The CDR3 has 15 residues. The CDR3 spells CASSPSGTGFDEQFF. The CDR3 coding sequence is TGTGCCAGCAGTCCCTCCGGGACAGGGTTTGATGAGCAGTTCTTC.

The chain has TRBV6-4 and TRBJ2-1; 8 bases match TRBD2. Per the germline V gene, CDR1 is MRHNA and CDR2 is SNTAGT. CDR3 length: 14 residues. V shed 4 bases and J 6 bases; nucleotides not matched to a gene: 5. This chain's CDR3 is CASSVAAGVNEQFF. In nucleotides, the CDR3 is TGTGCCAGCAGTGTAGCAGCGGGAGTCAATGAGCAGTTCTTC.

This clone was observed a handful of times. The chain couples TRBV19 to TRBJ1-1; a possible D gene is TRBD1 (6 bases). Trimming cost V 6 bases and J 5 bases, with 13 bases left between them. Germline loops: CDR1 LNHDA, CDR2 SQIVND (reference sequence). The CDR3 has 13 residues. DNA for the CDR3: TGTGCCAGTAGAACAGGGCGCGGAACTGAAGCTTTCTTT. Translation: CASRTGRGTEAFF.

V usage is TRBV21-1 and J usage is TRBJ1-2; the table calls TRBD1, which could not be checked here. TRBV21-1 has pseudogene status. CDR3 size: 11 residues. The chain's CDR3 is CARAPWSGYTF. In nucleotides, the CDR3 is TGTGCCAGGGCACCTTGGTCCGGCTACACCTTC.

This clone was seen only a few times. The chain uses TRBV11-3 and TRBJ2-1; 12 positions agree with TRBD2. The germline V gene encodes CDR1 SGHNT and CDR2 YENEEA. The length of the CDR3 is 15 residues. The trim removed 5 bases at V and 8 bases at J, leaving 7 bases unmatched. The CDR3 reads CASSTGTSGSDEQFF. In DNA form, the CDR3 reads TGTGCCAGCAGCACAGGGACTAGCGGGTCAGATGAGCAGTTCTTC.

This clone has a handful of counts. The rearrangement uses TRBV19 and TRBJ1-5; D uncertain. Germline CDR1 LNHDA, CDR2 SQIVND (reference sequence). V was clipped by 5 bases and J by 9 bases, with 14 bases between them. This CDR3 has 13 residues. CDR3 nucleotides: TGTGCCAGTAGTCCACAGCCAGAAGCGCCCCAGCATTTT. The encoded protein is CASSPQPEAPQHF. Variable domain in full (rest from reference TRBV19 and TRBJ1-5): DGGITQSPKYLFRKEGQNVTLSCEQNLNHDAMYWYRQDPGQGLRLIYYSQIVNDFQKGDIAEGYSVSREKKESFPLTVTSAQKNPTAFYLCASSPQPEAPQHFGDGTRLSIL.

In this sample, this clone turned up a few times. J is TRBJ1-3 and V is TRBV10-2; the match to TRBD1 covers 7 bases. The CDR3 runs 13 residues. The V gene's germline CDR1 is WSHSY and CDR2 SAAADI. V was clipped by 7 bases and J by 3 bases; unmatched bases: 3. The CDR3 DNA sequence: TGCGCCAGCACCTGGGACAGTGGAAACACCATATATTTT. Its protein product is CASTWDSGNTIYF.

The V gene is TRBV18, the J gene TRBJ2-5; 8 positions agree with TRBD2. The CDR3 sequence is 14 residues long. Germline values: CDR1 KGHSH, CDR2 LQKENI. The V gene end was trimmed by 6 bases and the J gene end by 4 bases; junction bases not matched to a gene: 7. This chain's CDR3 is CASSYTSGLETQYF. The CDR3 DNA is TGTGCCAGCTCGTACACTAGCGGCCTAGAGACCCAGTACTTC.

The V gene is TRBV29-1, the J gene TRBJ1-1; D gene unclear. This CDR3 contains 11 residues. V shed 7 bases and J shed 7 bases, with 13 bases lying between them. The germline V gene encodes CDR1 SQVTM and CDR2 ANQGSEA. The CDR3 DNA reads TGCAGCGCGTCACCGGGAGGTGAAGCTTTCTTT. Protein: CSASPGGEAFF. The variable domain in full, with the rest retrieved from reference TRBV29-1 and TRBJ1-1, is SAVISQKPSRDICQRGTSLTIQCQVDSQVTMMFWYRQQPGQSLTLIATANQGSEATYESGFVIDKFPISRPNLTFSTLTVSNMSPEDSSIYLCSASPGGEAFFGQGTRLTVV.

J is TRBJ2-2 and V is TRBV7-3, with 13 bases fitting TRBD2. Germline CDR1 SGHTA, CDR2 FQGTGA. J gave up 4 bases and V 8 bases, and 4 bases lay outside the gene matches. The CDR3 sequence is 15 residues long. The DNA of the CDR3 is TGTGCCAGCTCGAGGACTAGCGGGGGCACCGGGGAGCTGTTTTTT. It translates to CASSRTSGGTGELFF.

The chain links TRBV19 to TRBJ1-3, with D possibly matching TRBD1 (5 bases). CDR3 length: 17 residues. V lost 6 bases to trimming and J lost 0 bases, with 18 bases between them. CDR1 LNHDA and CDR2 SQIVND come from the germline V gene (reference sequence). CDR3 bases: TGTGCCAGTAGACCCTGGGGCGACGGCCTCTCTGGAAACACCATATATTTT. Protein product: CASRPWGDGLSGNTIYF.

V and J are TRBV30 and TRBJ1-1; D gene uncertain. V lost 2 bases and J 5 bases, leaving 15 bases between the germline ends. Germline CDR1 is GTSNPN and CDR2 is SVGIG (reference sequence). The CDR3 is 14 amino acids. The CDR3: CAWSPFQGGTEAFF. The CDR3, as DNA: TGTGCCTGGAGTCCGTTTCAAGGAGGGACTGAAGCTTTCTTT.

The chain links TRBV4-1 to TRBJ2-1; perhaps TRBD1 as D (5 bases). V lost 3 bases and J lost 8, with 14 bases in between. Germline V gives CDR1 MGHRA, CDR2 YSYEKL. The CDR3 sequence is 14 residues long. The CDR3: CASSHPIQGYEQFF. The DNA of the CDR3 is TGCGCCAGCAGCCACCCCATTCAGGGCTATGAGCAGTTCTTC.

V is TRBV11-2 and J is TRBJ2-7; D not certain. The V gene lost 0 bases and the J gene lost 7 bases, with 10 bases spanning the gap. Germline V gives CDR1 SGHAT, CDR2 FQNNGV. The CDR3 totals 13 residues. For the CDR3, the DNA is TGTGCCAGCAGCTTAGACGTCGGGTGGGAGCAGTACTTC. It yields the protein CASSLDVGWEQYF.

The chain uses TRBV6-5 and TRBJ1-2; D is undetermined. CDR3 length equals 14 residues. The germline V gene encodes CDR1 MNHEY and CDR2 SVGAGI. V was clipped by 0 bases and J by 8 bases, with 13 bases between them. The CDR3 DNA reads TGTGCCAGCAGTTACTCGACTACAGCTCGGGGCTACACCTTC. Its translation: CASSYSTTARGYTF.

This clone was recorded a few times. The germline gene is not matched at one end of the junction; a read error may be the cause. The chain uses TRBV2 and TRBJ2-7, with 16 bases aligning to TRBD2. The V gene's germline CDR1 is SNHLY and CDR2 FYNNEI. The CDR3 loop spans 15 amino acids. The CDR3 spells CASSDERGLAGGSTF. The CDR3 region has the DNA TGTGCCAGCAGTGATGAGAGGGGACTAGCGGGAGGGTCGACTTTC.

The rearrangement uses TRBV30 and TRBJ2-1; 9 positions match TRBD2. This CDR3 is 14 amino acids long. Trimming cost V 4 bases and J 7 bases; bases outside gene matches: 8. In germline, CDR1 is GTSNPN, CDR2 SVGIG (reference sequence). Written as DNA, the CDR3 is TGTGCCTGGACGGCGGGAGGGCCCGGGAATGAGCAGTTCTTC. Translating it yields CAWTAGGPGNEQFF.